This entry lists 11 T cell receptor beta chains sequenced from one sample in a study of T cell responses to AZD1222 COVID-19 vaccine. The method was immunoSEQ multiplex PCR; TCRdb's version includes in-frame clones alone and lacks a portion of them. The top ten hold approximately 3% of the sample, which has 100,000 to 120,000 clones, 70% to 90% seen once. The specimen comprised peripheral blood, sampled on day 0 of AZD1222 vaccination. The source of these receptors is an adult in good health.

The CDR3 sequence: CASSFGRDYGYTF. DNA of the CDR3: TGTGCCAGCAGTTTTGGCCGAGACTATGGCTACACCTTC. The chain employs TRBV28 and TRBJ1-2; D is unresolved. V lost 3 bases, J lost 3 bases, and 8 bases lay in between. Germline V CDR1 and CDR2: MDHEN, SYDVKM. The CDR3 is 13 residues long.

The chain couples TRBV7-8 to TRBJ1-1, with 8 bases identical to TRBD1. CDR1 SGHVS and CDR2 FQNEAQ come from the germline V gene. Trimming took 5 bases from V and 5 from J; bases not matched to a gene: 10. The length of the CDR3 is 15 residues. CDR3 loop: CASSIGQGGQTEAFF. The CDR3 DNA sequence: TGTGCCAGCAGCATAGGACAGGGAGGTCAGACTGAAGCTTTCTTT.

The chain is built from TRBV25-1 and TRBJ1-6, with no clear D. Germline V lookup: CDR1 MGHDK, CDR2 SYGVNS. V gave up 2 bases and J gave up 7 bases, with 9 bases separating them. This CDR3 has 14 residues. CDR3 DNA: TGTGCCAGCAGTGAACCCGGACTGAATTCACCCCTCCACTTT. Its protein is CASSEPGLNSPLHF.

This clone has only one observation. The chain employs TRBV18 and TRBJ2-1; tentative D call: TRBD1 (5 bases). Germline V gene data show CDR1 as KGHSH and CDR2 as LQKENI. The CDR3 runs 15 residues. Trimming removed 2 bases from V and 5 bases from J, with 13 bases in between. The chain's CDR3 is CASSPLGVTNNEQFF. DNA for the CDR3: TGTGCCAGCTCACCATTAGGGGTAACCAACAATGAGCAGTTCTTC. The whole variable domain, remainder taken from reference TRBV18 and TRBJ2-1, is NAGVMQNPRHLVRRRGQEARLRCSPMKGHSHVYWYRQLPEEGLKFMVYLQKENIIDESGMPKERFSAEFPKEGPSILRIQQVVRGDSAAYFCASSPLGVTNNEQFFGPGTRLTVL.

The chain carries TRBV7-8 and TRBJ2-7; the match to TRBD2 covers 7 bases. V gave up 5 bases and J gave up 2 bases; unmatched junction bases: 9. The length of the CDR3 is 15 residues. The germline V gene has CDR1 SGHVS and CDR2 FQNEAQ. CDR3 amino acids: CASSLASSGPYEQYF. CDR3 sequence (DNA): TGTGCCAGCAGCCTGGCCTCTAGCGGCCCCTACGAGCAGTACTTC.

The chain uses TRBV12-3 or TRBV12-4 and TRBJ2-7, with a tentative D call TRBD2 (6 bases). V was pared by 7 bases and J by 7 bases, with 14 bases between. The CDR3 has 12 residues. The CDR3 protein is CASKREAREQYF. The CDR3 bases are TGTGCCAGCAAAAGGGAGGCAAGAGAGCAGTACTTC.

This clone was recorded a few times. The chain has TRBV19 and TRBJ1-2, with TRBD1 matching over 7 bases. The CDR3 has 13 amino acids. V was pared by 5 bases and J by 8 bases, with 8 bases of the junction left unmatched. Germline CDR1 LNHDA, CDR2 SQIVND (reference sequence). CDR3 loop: CASSARQGRGYTF. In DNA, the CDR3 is TGTGCCAGTAGTGCCCGACAGGGCCGGGGCTACACCTTC.

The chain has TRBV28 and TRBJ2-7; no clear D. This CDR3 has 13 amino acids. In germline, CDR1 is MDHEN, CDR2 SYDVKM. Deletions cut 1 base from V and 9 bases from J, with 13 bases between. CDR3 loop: CASSLSLIRRQYF. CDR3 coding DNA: TGTGCCAGCAGTTTATCCCTAATTCGACGGCAGTACTTC.

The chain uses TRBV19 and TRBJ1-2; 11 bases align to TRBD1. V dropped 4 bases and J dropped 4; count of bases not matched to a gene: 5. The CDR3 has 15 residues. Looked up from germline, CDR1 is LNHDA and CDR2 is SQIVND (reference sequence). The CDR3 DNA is TGTGCCAGTAGTACCCTGGGACAGGGGGGCTATGGCTACACCTTC. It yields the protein CASSTLGQGGYGYTF.

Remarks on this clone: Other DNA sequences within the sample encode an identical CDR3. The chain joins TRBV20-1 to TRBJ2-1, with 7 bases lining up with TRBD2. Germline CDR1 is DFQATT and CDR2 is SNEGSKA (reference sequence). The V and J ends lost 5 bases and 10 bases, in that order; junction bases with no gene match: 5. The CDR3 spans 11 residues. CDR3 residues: CSARDGREQFF. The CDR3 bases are TGCAGTGCTCGGGACGGGAGGGAGCAGTTCTTC.

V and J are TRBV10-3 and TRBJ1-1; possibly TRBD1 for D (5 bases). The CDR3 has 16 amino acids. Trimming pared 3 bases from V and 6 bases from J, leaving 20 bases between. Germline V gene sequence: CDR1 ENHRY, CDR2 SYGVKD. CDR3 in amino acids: CAISEEAGSMKSEAFF. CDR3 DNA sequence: TGTGCCATCAGTGAAGAGGCAGGGTCTATGAAATCTGAAGCTTTCTTT.